The present T cell receptor (beta chain) was sequenced within a study of tumor-infiltrating lymphocytes in oesophageal squamous cell carcinoma. TCRdb used MiXCR to reprocess the PCR reads, holding one entry per CDR3 protein. The sample has 15,000 to 25,000 distinct CDR3 sequences; 35% to 45% are singletons. The sample consisted of normal esophageal tissue next to the tumor. This receptor was identified in a male donor with esophageal squamous cell carcinoma.

The CDR3 DNA sequence: TGTGCCAGCAGCGTGGATCCCCATGACAATGAGCAGTTCTTC. The encoded protein is CASSVDPHDNEQFF. The genes are TRBV7-3 and TRBJ2-7; D remains unclear. The tail of the sequence fits TRBJ2-1 better, so the J call may be wrong. The CDR3 sequence is 14 residues long. The germline CDR1 and CDR2 sequences are SGHTA and FQGTGA.